Following are 30 T cell receptor beta chains from one sample sequenced in a study of shared clonotypes between healthy human individuals. Profiling relied on immunoSEQ multiplex PCR, and the TCRdb table lists in-frame clones only, not all of them. This table holds 2 million to 3 million clones, around nine tenths found once. Sequencing used naive CD4+ T cells sorted from blood. Specified subset: CD45RA+ positively selected. The source is a man between 18 and 35 years old in good health.

This clone was seen just once. This chain uses TRBV5-1 with TRBJ2-7, with a possible D match to TRBD1 (6 bases). The CDR3 runs 15 residues. The germline V and J ends were trimmed by 1 base and 2 bases, with 13 bases remaining between them. Germline values: CDR1 SGHRS, CDR2 YFSETQ. CDR3 loop: CASSLMWTVPYEQYF. CDR3 DNA: TGCGCCAGCAGCTTGATGTGGACAGTCCCCTACGAGCAGTACTTC.

The J gene is TRBJ1-1, the V gene TRBV28, with unresolved D. With 4 bases removed from V and 3 bases from J, the gap between germline ends came to 9 bases. Looked up from germline, CDR1 is MDHEN and CDR2 is SYDVKM. This CDR3 comprises 13 residues. The CDR3 spells CASSSPVYTEAFF. The CDR3 DNA reads as TGTGCCAGCAGTTCGCCCGTCTACACTGAAGCTTTCTTT.

This clone appeared a few times. The genes are TRBV28 and TRBJ1-6; 8 nucleotides agree with TRBD1. The V segment lost 5 bases and the J segment 9 bases; nucleotides outside the gene matches: 12. The CDR3 has 16 amino acids. Germline V gives CDR1 MDHEN, CDR2 SYDVKM. Here the CDR3 reads CASSPIGQGEISPLHF. Here the CDR3 DNA reads TGTGCCAGCAGTCCTATCGGACAGGGCGAAATTTCACCCCTCCACTTT.

Here the CDR3 DNA reads TGCGCCAGCAGTAGCTGGGACAGGGGATTTACAGATACGCAGTATTTT. As protein: CASSSWDRGFTDTQYF. V is TRBV5-1 and J is TRBJ2-3, with 10 bases that match TRBD1. CDR1 SGHRS and CDR2 YFSETQ come from the germline V gene. There are 16 residues in the CDR3. V lost 5 bases, J lost 3 bases, and 9 bases stayed unmatched.

The rearrangement joins TRBV7-2 to TRBJ2-7, with 13 nucleotides matching TRBD2. The V gene end was trimmed by 2 bases and the J gene end by 5 bases; junction bases not matched to a gene: 3. The CDR3 spans 15 residues. Germline lookup yields CDR1 SGHTA and CDR2 FQGNSA. The DNA of the CDR3 is TGTGCCAGCAGCTTAAGGACTAGCGGGAGTAACGAGCAGTACTTC. This sequence encodes CASSLRTSGSNEQYF.

This clone was observed a handful of times. The V call is TRBV30, the J call TRBJ1-5; D is perhaps TRBD1 (6 bases). V gave up 3 bases and J gave up 5 bases, with 14 bases separating them. The CDR3 length is 14 residues. Germline CDR1 reads GTSNPN; CDR2 reads SVGIG (reference sequence). In DNA, the CDR3 is TGTGCCTGGAGCCAGGGGCGGGCTGATCAGCCCCAGCATTTT. Translation gives CAWSQGRADQPQHF.

The genes are TRBV2 and TRBJ2-3; unclear D gene. V was shortened by 9 bases and J by 5 bases, with 3 bases between the two germline ends. Germline V CDR1 and CDR2: SNHLY, FYNNEI. The CDR3 is made up of 9 amino acids. CDR3 amino acids: CARGDTQYF. The CDR3 DNA reads as TGTGCCAGGGGAGATACGCAGTATTTT.

The rearrangement uses TRBV5-1 and TRBJ2-2, with D possibly matching TRBD2 (5 bases). This CDR3 has 15 amino acids. The V and J ends lost 5 bases and 2 bases respectively, with 13 bases between them. Per germline, CDR1 SGHRS and CDR2 YFSETQ. In nucleotides, the CDR3 is TGCGCCAGCAGATACGGAGGAGTTAACACCGGGGAGCTGTTTTTT. It translates to CASRYGGVNTGELFF.

The genes are TRBV11-2 and TRBJ1-2; D is unresolved. In germline, CDR1 is SGHAT, CDR2 FQNNGV. Trimming removed 0 bases at V and 5 bases at J, with 7 bases between. The CDR3 covers 13 residues. This CDR3 is CASSLDPLYGYTF. CDR3 sequence (DNA): TGTGCCAGCAGCTTAGATCCACTGTATGGCTACACCTTC. Looking up the rest from reference TRBV11-2 and TRBJ1-2 gives the full variable domain: EAGVAQSPRYKIIEKRQSVAFWCNPISGHATLYWYQQILGQGPKLLIQFQNNGVVDDSQLPKDRFSAERLKGVDSTLKIQPAKLEDSAVYLCASSLDPLYGYTFGSGTRLTVV.

The chain employs TRBV30 and TRBJ2-7, with D possibly matching TRBD2 (5 bases). The ends were cut back, 3 bases at V and 7 bases at J, with 13 bases in the middle. Germline loops: CDR1 GTSNPN, CDR2 SVGIG (reference sequence). The CDR3 runs to 12 residues. The CDR3 nucleotides read TGTGCCTGGAGCATAACGGGGAATGAGCAGTACTTC. This encodes CAWSITGNEQYF.

This chain joins TRBV16 and TRBJ1-4; weak D call: TRBD1 (6 bases). Per germline, CDR1 KGHSY and CDR2 FQNENV. V lost 4 bases to trimming and J lost 5 bases, with 14 bases between them. CDR3 length: 15 residues. The CDR3 bases are TGTGCCAGCAGCCCGTTGGACAGACTAAATGAAAAACTGTTTTTT. It codes for CASSPLDRLNEKLFF.

This clone was seen once. This rearrangement joins TRBV5-6 to TRBJ2-7; D is unclear. The germline gives CDR1 SGHDT, CDR2 YYEEEE. The CDR3 is made up of 14 amino acids. V was shortened by 2 bases and J by 3 bases, with 12 bases between the two germline ends. The chain's CDR3 is CASSLYQAGYEQYF. Here the CDR3 DNA reads TGTGCCAGCAGCTTATATCAGGCCGGCTACGAGCAGTACTTC.

The chain has TRBV28 and TRBJ2-2; TRBD1 matches at 12 bases. With V trimmed by 4 bases and J by 8 bases, 5 bases remained unmatched. Germline loops: CDR1 MDHEN, CDR2 SYDVKM. The CDR3 spans 15 residues. The CDR3 DNA sequence: TGTGCCAGCAGTTCCGCGGGACAGGGGGCTGGGGAGCTGTTTTTT. Residues: CASSSAGQGAGELFF.

This chain joins TRBV21-1 and TRBJ1-5; the listed D gene, TRBD1, was not tested against the DNA. TRBV21-1 is classified as a pseudogene. CDR3 length: 20 amino acids. CDR3 coding DNA: TGTGCCAGCAGCAAAGCAAGGTGGAGCAGGGGAAAAGGGGGCAATCAGCCCCAGCATTTT. Residues: CASSKARWSRGKGGNQPQHF.

V is TRBV6-5 and J is TRBJ1-2; D remains unclear. The germline gives CDR1 MNHEY, CDR2 SVGAGI. Trimming left V 6 bases short and J 2 bases short, with 10 bases between. This CDR3 has 13 residues. CDR3 bases: TGTGCCAGCAGGCCGACAATAAACTATGGCTACACCTTC. Translating it yields CASRPTINYGYTF.

Regarding this clone: At the DNA level, this CDR3 is encoded by other sequences in the same sample as well. This chain connects TRBV7-9 to TRBJ1-6, with a possible D match to TRBD1 (5 bases). CDR3 size: 14 residues. Germline V gene sequence: CDR1 SEHNR, CDR2 FQNEAQ (reference sequence). Trimming removed 1 base from V and 7 bases from J, with 8 bases in between. CDR3: CASSLGGRNSPLHF. The CDR3 DNA is TGTGCCAGCAGCTTAGGGGGGAGAAATTCACCCCTCCACTTT.

This rearrangement joins TRBV28 to TRBJ1-6; 8 bases fit TRBD1. CDR3 size: 13 residues. Germline trimming cut 6 bases from V and 8 bases from J; bases unmatched to any gene: 3. Germline values: CDR1 MDHEN, CDR2 SYDVKM. CDR3: CASRGTGDSPLHF. As DNA, the CDR3 is TGTGCCAGCAGGGGGACAGGCGATTCACCCCTCCACTTT.

Points on this clone: This sample includes further DNA sequences coding for the same CDR3. V is TRBV18 and J is TRBJ2-5, with TRBD2 as a possible D gene (6 bases). Germline V gene data show CDR1 as KGHSH and CDR2 as LQKENI. This CDR3 has 13 amino acids. Trimming removed 3 bases at V and 3 bases at J, with 8 bases between. The CDR3, as DNA: TGTGCCAGCTCACCGGGCGGGGAAGAGACCCAGTACTTC. Protein sequence: CASSPGGEETQYF.

The chain recombines TRBV18 with TRBJ2-3; 11 positions match TRBD2. CDR3 length: 15 amino acids. V was clipped by 3 bases and J by 4 bases; unmatched bases: 3. Germline CDR1 reads KGHSH; CDR2 reads LQKENI. The CDR3 spells CASSPTSGAPDTQYF. The CDR3 region has the DNA TGTGCCAGCTCACCGACTAGCGGGGCGCCAGATACGCAGTATTTT.

This clone has only a few counts. V usage is TRBV19 and J usage is TRBJ2-3; D is undetermined. The CDR3 loop spans 13 amino acids. V lost 5 bases and J 2 bases, leaving 8 bases between the germline ends. CDR1 LNHDA and CDR2 SQIVND come from the germline V gene (reference sequence). DNA for the CDR3: TGTGCCAGTAGTTTGGGCCTCACAGATACGCAGTATTTT. Translation gives CASSLGLTDTQYF.

V and J are TRBV6-5 and TRBJ1-2, with TRBD1 identical over 7 bases. J was trimmed by 3 bases and V by 6 bases; bases with no gene match: 1. The CDR3 has 12 amino acids. Germline V gene sequence: CDR1 MNHEY, CDR2 SVGAGI. CDR3 DNA: TGTGCCAGCAGCGACAGGGACTATGGCTACACCTTC. Protein sequence: CASSDRDYGYTF.

The gene calls are TRBV28 and TRBJ1-2; 7 bases agree with TRBD1. This CDR3 comprises 15 residues. Looked up from germline, CDR1 is MDHEN and CDR2 is SYDVKM. The V and J ends lost 9 bases and 0 bases, in that order; junction bases with no gene match: 10. Here the CDR3 reads CASWTGSLSNYGYTF. DNA for the CDR3: TGTGCCAGTTGGACAGGATCTCTATCTAACTATGGCTACACCTTC.

The chain couples TRBV11-2 to TRBJ2-7, with D possibly being TRBD1 or TRBD2 (5 bases each). Trimming removed 3 bases at V and 0 bases at J, with 15 bases between. The germline V gene has CDR1 SGHAT and CDR2 FQNNGV. The CDR3 length is 16 residues. In nucleotides, the CDR3 is TGTGCCAGCAGCTTCCCCCCCCCGGGGCCCTCCTACGAGCAGTACTTC. It is translated as CASSFPPPGPSYEQYF.

This chain connects TRBV9 to TRBJ1-1; D gene unclear. Trimming stripped 0 bases from V and 5 bases from J, with 14 bases between. CDR1 SGDLS and CDR2 YYNGEE come from the germline V gene. This CDR3 region has 15 residues. The CDR3 region has the DNA TGTGCCAGCAGCGTAGACCCAGAAAGAAAAACTGAAGCTTTCTTT. Its translation: CASSVDPERKTEAFF.

This clone was detected only a few times. Other DNA sequences within the sample encode an identical CDR3. V is TRBV19 and J is TRBJ2-7, with 13 bases fitting TRBD2. Per the germline V gene, CDR1 is LNHDA and CDR2 is SQIVND (reference sequence). The ends lost 5 bases at V and 6 bases at J; junction bases unmatched: 1. The CDR3 spans 13 residues. Written as DNA, the CDR3 is TGTGCCAGTAGTGGACTAGCGGGAGTCGAGCAGTACTTC. Its translation is CASSGLAGVEQYF.

V gene TRBV12-5 combines with J gene TRBJ2-6; perhaps D is TRBD1 or TRBD2 (5 bases each). This CDR3 is 17 amino acids long. Trimming cost V 6 bases and J 0 bases, with 15 bases left between them. Germline CDR1 and CDR2: LGHNT and FRNRAP. Here the CDR3 reads CASGFGASSSGANVLTF. Here the CDR3 DNA reads TGTGCTAGTGGCTTCGGGGCCTCTAGCTCTGGGGCCAACGTCCTGACTTTC.

The chain recombines TRBV29-1 with TRBJ2-3; D gene uncertain. Germline-derived CDR1 and CDR2 are SQVTM and ANQGSEA. This CDR3 has 13 amino acids. Trimming cost V 3 bases and J 5 bases, with 12 bases left between them. The CDR3 coding sequence is TGCAGCGTTGACCGAAACGGCGGAGATACGCAGTATTTT. It translates to CSVDRNGGDTQYF.

This clone appeared a single time. The chain couples TRBV29-1 to TRBJ1-1; unclear D gene. The CDR3 length is 14 residues. Germline V gives CDR1 SQVTM, CDR2 ANQGSEA. V was shortened by 6 bases and J by 4 bases, with 18 bases between the two germline ends. CDR3 sequence reads: CSVETWSKVTEAFF. The CDR3 bases are TGCAGCGTCGAAACGTGGAGTAAGGTCACTGAAGCTTTCTTT.

Only one count was recorded for this clone. V usage is TRBV6-6 and J usage is TRBJ1-3; D unclear. The CDR3 sequence is 14 residues long. V gave up 2 bases and J gave up 0 bases, with 5 bases separating them. Germline lookup yields CDR1 MNHNY and CDR2 SVGAGI (reference sequence). The DNA for the CDR3 is TGTGCCAGCAGTTACCACGACTCTGGAAACACCATATATTTT. Protein: CASSYHDSGNTIYF.

Note on this clone: Other DNA sequences in the sample encode the same CDR3. The chain is built from TRBV2 and TRBJ2-2, with TRBD2 identical over 8 bases. The V gene end was trimmed by 8 bases and the J gene end by 8 bases; junction bases not matched to a gene: 7. This CDR3 region has 13 residues. The germline V gene has CDR1 SNHLY and CDR2 FYNNEI. This CDR3 reads CASSGLGTGELFF. CDR3 sequence (DNA): TGTGCCAGCTCGGGACTAGGGACTGGGGAGCTGTTTTTT. Looking up the rest from reference TRBV2 and TRBJ2-2 gives the full variable domain: EPEVTQTPSHQVTQMGQEVILRCVPISNHLYFYWYRQILGQKVEFLVSFYNNEISEKSEIFDDQFSVERPDGSNFTLKIRSTKLEDSAMYFCASSGLGTGELFFGEGSRLTVL.